A single sample gave rise to the 23 T cell receptor beta chains below, sequenced in a study of blood T cell repertoires in COVID-19. The protocol was immunoSEQ multiplex PCR, while the TCRdb copy is restricted to in-frame clones and leaves out a portion. The data show 80,000 to 95,000 clones, with around 85% seen just once and under 15% held by the top ten. Sequencing used peripheral blood. These receptor sequences come from a human donor in a cohort sampled during active COVID-19.

The chain employs TRBV14 and TRBJ2-1, with 8 bases aligning to TRBD1. V was clipped by 4 bases and J by 8 bases; unmatched bases: 4. Germline V lookup: CDR1 SGHDN, CDR2 FVKESK. This CDR3 is built from 13 residues. The CDR3 here is CASSLGQGDEQFF. CDR3 DNA: TGTGCCAGCAGCCTCGGACAGGGAGATGAGCAGTTCTTC.

V gene TRBV28 combines with J gene TRBJ1-5; D call uncertain. Germline CDR1 reads MDHEN; CDR2 reads SYDVKM. CDR3 length: 13 residues. Trimming took off 1 base at V and 4 bases at J, with 5 bases between the two ends. The CDR3 DNA reads TGTGCCAGCAGTTTATTTCCGAATCAGCCCCAGCATTTT. Translated, it gives CASSLFPNQPQHF.

The rearrangement joins TRBV19 to TRBJ1-3; D gene uncertain. Per germline, CDR1 LNHDA and CDR2 SQIVND (reference sequence). The CDR3 spans 17 residues. V lost 1 base and J lost 0, with 13 bases in between. The CDR3 protein is CASSIGRQVFSGNTIYF. CDR3 nucleotide sequence: TGTGCCAGTAGTATAGGTCGGCAGGTTTTCTCTGGAAACACCATATATTTT. Complete variable domain (other parts from reference TRBV19 and TRBJ1-3): DGGITQSPKYLFRKEGQNVTLSCEQNLNHDAMYWYRQDPGQGLRLIYYSQIVNDFQKGDIAEGYSVSREKKESFPLTVTSAQKNPTAFYLCASSIGRQVFSGNTIYFGEGSWLTVV.

This clone ranks as large. DNA of the CDR3: TGCGCCAGCAGCCAAGTAACGATCGGGACTAGGCACCTTGGCCTCCACTTT. Translation: CASSQVTIGTRHLGLHF. V is TRBV4-1 and J is TRBJ1-6; possibly TRBD1 for D (5 bases). The CDR3 loop spans 17 amino acids. Germline CDR1 and CDR2: MGHRA and YSYEKL. The V and J ends lost 1 base and 15 bases respectively, with 25 bases between them.

This clone showed up just once. Here the CDR3 reads CASRLEGGPYEQYF. CDR3 nucleotides: TGTGCCAGCAGGCTGGAGGGAGGGCCCTACGAGCAGTACTTC. The chain uses TRBV2 and TRBJ2-7, with 7 nucleotides matching TRBD2. Germline CDR1 and CDR2: SNHLY and FYNNEI. V lost 6 bases and J lost 2; bases outside the gene matches: 7. The CDR3 is 14 amino acids.

V is TRBV4-2 and J is TRBJ2-5, with 8 bases identical to TRBD2. The CDR3 is 17 residues long. The germline V gene has CDR1 LGHNA and CDR2 YNFKEQ. Unmatched junction bases numbered 11, after V lost 0 bases and J lost 5 bases. CDR3 bases: TGTGCCAGCAGCCAAGAAGTGTATCGGGGGGGCCGGGAGACCCAGTACTTC. As protein: CASSQEVYRGGRETQYF.

This clone was found a few times. The genes are TRBV6-5 and TRBJ2-1; possible D gene TRBD2, 5 bases. The germline gives CDR1 MNHEY, CDR2 SVGAGI. The CDR3 runs to 12 residues. Deletions cut 5 bases from V and 9 bases from J, with 11 bases between. The CDR3 spells CASSPGVTEQFF. The CDR3 DNA reads as TGTGCCAGCAGTCCCGGGGTGACTGAGCAGTTCTTC.

The DNA for the CDR3 is TGTGCCAGCAGCGTAGCAGGTCAGAGAGAGACCCAGTACTTC. Protein sequence: CASSVAGQRETQYF. This chain connects TRBV9 to TRBJ2-5, with unresolved D. This CDR3 is 14 amino acids long. Germline lookup yields CDR1 SGDLS and CDR2 YYNGEE. Deletions cut 0 bases from V and 4 bases from J, with 10 bases between. The full variable domain, in which reference TRBV9 and TRBJ2-5 provide the parts outside the CDR3, is DSGVTQTPKHLITATGQRVTLRCSPRSGDLSVYWYQQSLDQGLQFLIQYYNGEERAKGNILERFSAQQFPDLHSELNLSSLELGDSALYFCASSVAGQRETQYFGPGTRLLVL.

CDR3 amino acids: CASSLSPDRAREQYF. CDR3 coding DNA: TGTGCCAGCAGCTTATCACCGGACAGGGCGCGCGAGCAGTACTTC. The chain employs TRBV11-1 and TRBJ2-7; 8 bases agree with TRBD1. The length of the CDR3 is 15 residues. V shed 2 bases and J 6 bases; nucleotides not matched to a gene: 9. CDR1 is SGHAT and CDR2 is FQDESV in the germline V gene (reference sequence).

This chain joins TRBV2 and TRBJ2-7, with D perhaps TRBD2 (6 bases). Germline assignment: CDR1 SNHLY and CDR2 FYNNEI. V was shortened by 0 bases and J by 0 bases, with 15 bases between the two germline ends. The CDR3 loop spans 17 amino acids. The CDR3 bases are TGTGCCAGCAGTGAAGCGCTTCGTGGTAGCGGCTCCTACGAGCAGTACTTC. Encoded protein: CASSEALRGSGSYEQYF.

CDR3 sequence (DNA): TGCGCCAGCAGCTTGTTAACTAGCGGGAGTAGTGAGCAGTACTTC. Translating gives CASSLLTSGSSEQYF. This chain connects TRBV5-1 to TRBJ2-7, with 11 bases that match TRBD2. The junction had 7 bases not matched to a gene; V was cut back by 1 base and J by 7 bases. CDR3 length equals 15 residues. Germline-derived CDR1 and CDR2 are SGHRS and YFSETQ.

This rearrangement joins TRBV6-2 or TRBV6-3 to TRBJ2-3, with D possibly matching TRBD1 (5 bases). Looked up from germline, CDR1 is MNHEY and CDR2 is SVGEGT. V lost 2 bases and J 2 bases, leaving 14 bases between the germline ends. CDR3 length equals 16 residues. The CDR3 loop is CASSYNVGRLTDTQYF. The CDR3 DNA follows: TGTGCCAGCAGTTACAATGTGGGGCGACTCACAGATACGCAGTATTTT.

V gene TRBV4-2 combines with J gene TRBJ2-3; 7 nucleotides match TRBD2. The germline V gene has CDR1 LGHNA and CDR2 YNFKEQ. J gave up 0 bases and V 2 bases, and 5 bases lay outside the gene matches. The CDR3 has 16 residues. CDR3 DNA sequence: TGTGCCAGCAGCCAAAGCTCGACTAGCAGCACAGATACGCAGTATTTT. Translating it yields CASSQSSTSSTDTQYF.

The count of this clone is one. The chain couples TRBV4-3 to TRBJ1-4; 7 nucleotides agree with TRBD1. With V trimmed by 1 base and J by 5 bases, 13 bases remained unmatched. Germline CDR1 and CDR2: LGHNA and YSLEER. CDR3 length: 18 amino acids. This chain's CDR3 is CASSQGAERAGGNEKLFF. The DNA of the CDR3 is TGCGCCAGCAGCCAAGGGGCAGAGCGGGCAGGGGGGAATGAAAAACTGTTTTTT.

This clone appeared once. CDR3 nucleotide sequence: TGTGCCAGCAACCTTGACAGGGGGCGAAATGGAAACACCATATATTTT. It specifies CASNLDRGRNGNTIYF. The J gene is TRBJ1-3, the V gene TRBV2; TRBD1 aligns across 10 bases. V lost 7 bases, J lost 3 bases, and 9 bases stayed unmatched. In germline, CDR1 is SNHLY, CDR2 FYNNEI. The CDR3 spans 16 residues.

The genes are TRBV7-3 and TRBJ2-3; D unresolved. The germline gives CDR1 SGHTA, CDR2 FQGTGA. There are 14 residues in the CDR3. With 6 bases removed from V and 0 bases from J, the gap between germline ends came to 10 bases. The CDR3 DNA reads TGTGCCAGCAGACGAAAGACTAGCACAGATACGCAGTATTTT. Amino acids: CASRRKTSTDTQYF. The full variable domain, rest sourced from reference TRBV7-3 and TRBJ2-3, is GAGVSQTPSNKVTEKGKYVELRCDPISGHTALYWYRQSLGQGPEFLIYFQGTGAADDSGLPNDRFFAVRPEGSVSTLKIQRTERGDSAVYLCASRRKTSTDTQYFGPGTRLTVL.

The genes are TRBV7-2 and TRBJ1-2, with 8 bases identical to TRBD1. The V gene end was trimmed by 1 base and the J gene end by 2 bases; junction bases not matched to a gene: 0. The CDR3 totals 14 residues. The germline V gene has CDR1 SGHTA and CDR2 FQGNSA. The CDR3 DNA follows: TGTGCCAGCAGCTTAGACAGGGGGAACTATGGCTACACCTTC. This translates into CASSLDRGNYGYTF.

The chain joins TRBV7-3 to TRBJ2-5; D not resolved. CDR1 and CDR2 from the germline V gene are SGHTA and FQGTGA. CDR3 size: 14 residues. V lost 2 bases and J 0 bases, leaving 7 bases between the germline ends. CDR3 nucleotide sequence: TGTGCCAGCAGCTTAGACGGGTACCAAGAGACCCAGTACTTC. Its translation is CASSLDGYQETQYF.

The rearrangement links TRBV30 to TRBJ2-5; D unclear. V lost 0 bases to trimming and J lost 3 bases, with 8 bases between them. Germline V gene sequence: CDR1 GTSNPN, CDR2 SVGIG (reference sequence). The CDR3 totals 13 residues. CDR3 protein: CAWSVLSKETQYF. For the CDR3, the DNA is TGTGCCTGGAGTGTACTATCAAAAGAGACCCAGTACTTC.

The chain employs TRBV5-6 and TRBJ2-1; perhaps TRBD2 as D (5 bases). Deletions cut 0 bases from V and 7 bases from J, with 8 bases between. The CDR3 extends over 13 amino acids. The germline V gene has CDR1 SGHDT and CDR2 YYEEEE. The CDR3 spells CASSLGRGNEQFF. The CDR3 DNA sequence: TGTGCCAGCAGCTTGGGTCGGGGAAATGAGCAGTTCTTC.

This clone was recorded a few times. V is TRBV6-5 and J is TRBJ1-1; D is unclear. Germline CDR1 reads MNHEY; CDR2 reads SVGAGI. The V end lost 2 bases, the J end lost 1 base, and 2 bases lay between the germline ends. CDR3 length: 12 amino acids. The CDR3, as DNA: TGTGCCAGCAGTTACCGGAACACTGAAGCTTTCTTT. It is translated as CASSYRNTEAFF.

The CDR3 region is CASSQALGEGRSDTQYF. DNA of the CDR3: TGCGCCAGCAGCCAAGCCCTCGGGGAGGGCCGGTCCGATACGCAGTATTTT. V and J are TRBV4-3 and TRBJ2-3; 7 positions agree with TRBD2. Losses at the gene ends were 1 base for V and 6 bases for J; bases not matched to a gene: 13. Per the germline V gene, CDR1 is LGHNA and CDR2 is YSLEER. The CDR3 is 17 residues long.

This clone was seen a single time. The V and J genes are TRBV4-2 and TRBJ2-6; no clear D gene. The CDR3 runs 14 residues. The V gene lost 3 bases and the J gene lost 3 bases, with 6 bases spanning the gap. Germline lookup yields CDR1 LGHNA and CDR2 YNFKEQ. As DNA, the CDR3 is TGTGCCAGCAGCCATAACGGTGGGGCCAACGTCCTGACTTTC. As protein: CASSHNGGANVLTF.